Here is one T cell receptor beta chain with its context. One end of the junction does not line up with germline, which may come from a read error. The CDR3 sequence is 12 residues long. CDR1 and CDR2 from the germline V gene are SGHAT and FQNNGV. The sample originates from a study of blood T cell repertoires in COVID-19. Across the study: Collection of acute and convalescent COVID-19 samples took place in the United States, Italy and Spain. Sample material is recorded as cDNA or gDNA derived from T cells, B-cell-depleted T cells, or PBMCs.

Source study methods: The assay estimated nucleated cells by amplifying reference gene primers. Libraries were prepared by immunoSEQ multiplex PCR; TCRdb keeps only in-frame clonotypes and omits some of them. That table is the source of V, J and clone size, and D and trimming were worked out from the DNA. The sample holds over 200,000 clones, about 84% seen once. Participant-given clinical history determined each cohort assignment. V is TRBV11-2 and J is TRBJ2-1; TRBD2 aligns across 13 bases. The sample consisted of PBMCs or T cells enriched from blood (not recorded which). The source is a man in his 60s who had recovered from COVID-19. The CDR3 sequence: CASSLAGTSGVF. The CDR3 DNA reads as TGTGCCAGCAGCTTAGCGGGGACTAGCGGGGTCTTC.